These T cell receptor beta chains were read from a single sample in a study of blood T cell repertoires in COVID-19. Some clones are missing from TCRdb's copy, which holds only in-frame ones; the method was immunoSEQ multiplex PCR. The table lists about half a million clones, approximately 83% of them singletons. Sequencing was performed on peripheral blood. The origin of the receptors is a human donor in a cohort sampled during active COVID-19. Both conserved end residues are part of each CDR3. D genes are given only for firm matches. Expanded clones are given a class, and other clones once, few, many or no size at all.

TRBJ1-1	TRBV7-3	few	TRBD1	CASSSQGEDTEAFF	TGTGCCAGCAGCTCTCAGGGGGAGGACACTGAAGCTTTCTTT
TRBJ2-3	TRBV30	-	TRBD2	CAWKASGNTDTQYF	TGTGCCTGGAAGGCTAGCGGGAACACAGATACGCAGTATTTT
TRBJ1-4	TRBV4-3	-	-	CASSQGLRSSNEKLFF	TGCGCCAGCAGCCAAGGGTTGAGGAGCTCGAATGAAAAACTGTTTTTT
TRBJ2-7	TRBV13	once	-	CASSRGQGFAGGPNEQYF	TGTGCCAGCAGCCGGGGACAGGGCTTCGCGGGAGGGCCGAACGAGCAGTACTTC
TRBJ2-5	TRBV19	-	-	CASSQSGPWETQYF	TGTGCCAGTAGCCAATCGGGTCCTTGGGAGACCCAGTACTTC
TRBJ2-7	TRBV5-4	-	TRBD1	CASSRYGQGGHEQYF	TGTGCCAGCAGCCGATACGGACAGGGGGGGCACGAGCAGTACTTC
TRBJ2-2	TRBV29-1	-	TRBD2	CSVEGTSGNTGELFF	TGCAGCGTTGAGGGGACTAGCGGTAACACCGGGGAGCTGTTTTTT
TRBJ1-2	TRBV28	-	-	CASSLQGIYGYTF	TGTGCCAGCAGTTTACAGGGGATCTATGGCTACACCTTC
TRBJ2-7	TRBV18	-	-	CATARDNGYEQYF	TGTGCCACGGCACGGGACAACGGTTACGAGCAGTACTTC
TRBJ1-4	TRBV5-4	few	TRBD1	CASSLDRGQSNEKLFF	TGTGCCAGCAGCTTGGACAGGGGGCAGTCTAATGAAAAACTGTTTTTT
TRBJ2-7	TRBV6-6	-	TRBD2	CASSSGGIYEQYF	TGTGCCAGCAGTTCCGGGGGGATCTACGAGCAGTACTTC
TRBJ2-7	TRBV27	-	TRBD1	CASSINKQGGINYEQYF	TGTGCCAGCAGCATAAACAAACAGGGGGGAATTAACTACGAGCAGTACTTC
TRBJ2-1	TRBV5-6	-	-	CASSLRVAAYNEQFF	TGTGCCAGCAGCTTACGTGTAGCGGCCTACAATGAGCAGTTCTTC
TRBJ1-2	TRBV4-3	-	-	CASSQDFGRGYGYTF	TGCGCCAGCAGCCAAGATTTCGGTAGAGGCTATGGCTACACCTTC
TRBJ2-5	TRBV7-2	-	TRBD2	CASSPTGTSLETQYF	TGTGCCAGCAGCCCCACTGGGACTAGCTTGGAGACCCAGTACTTC
TRBJ2-2	TRBV10-3	-	-	CAISPEVSTGELFF	TGTGCCATCAGCCCGGAGGTTTCCACCGGGGAGCTGTTTTTT
TRBJ2-7	TRBV6-5	-	TRBD1	CASSGQGLSSYEQYF	TGTGCCAGCAGCGGACAGGGATTGAGCTCCTACGAGCAGTACTTC
TRBJ2-7	TRBV7-9	-	TRBD1	CASSSGQGGQYF	TGTGCCAGCAGCTCGGGACAGGGCGGGCAGTACTTC
TRBJ1-6	TRBV19	-	-	CASSIRQGRSPLHF	TGTGCCAGTAGTATTCGGCAGGGCCGTTCACCCCTCCACTTT
TRBJ2-2	TRBV7-3	-	TRBD2	CASSLTGAGGGTGELFF	TGTGCCAGCAGCTTAACGGGCGCGGGAGGGGGTACCGGGGAGCTGTTTTTT
TRBJ2-1	TRBV5-4	once	TRBD2	CASSTGLAAYNREQFF	TGTGCCAGCAGCACTGGACTAGCGGCCTACAATAGGGAGCAGTTCTTC
TRBJ2-5	TRBV3-1/TRBV3-2	-	-	CASSLTLTSGLQETQYF	TGTGCCAGCAGCCTTACACTCACTTCGGGTCTCCAAGAGACCCAGTACTTC
TRBJ2-7	TRBV3-1/TRBV3-2	once	-	CASSHTSTYEQYF	TGTGCCAGCAGCCACACTAGCACCTACGAGCAGTACTTC
TRBJ1-2	TRBV30	-	-	CAWRGTDSIYGYTF	TGTGCCTGGAGGGGAACCGACAGCATCTATGGCTACACCTTC
TRBJ2-3	TRBV7-2	-	TRBD2	CASSFPLAGMGIDTQYF	TGTGCCAGCAGCTTTCCCTTAGCGGGAATGGGGATTGATACGCAGTATTTT
TRBJ2-7	TRBV6-5	-	TRBD2	CATLLLAVSYEQYF	TGTGCCACCTTATTACTAGCGGTAAGCTACGAGCAGTACTTC
TRBJ2-7	TRBV7-6	-	-	CASSLASPEVSYEQYF	TGTGCCAGCAGCTTAGCGTCCCCGGAGGTTTCCTACGAGCAGTACTTC
TRBJ2-2	TRBV18	-	-	CASSPSGLTAGELFF	TGTGCCAGCTCACCATCGGGTTTAACGGCCGGGGAGCTGTTTTTT
TRBJ2-7	TRBV27	-	-	CASSRRELYEQYF	TGTGCCAGCAGCCGCCGGGAACTCTACGAGCAGTACTTC
TRBJ2-3	TRBV30	-	-	CAWTNLADTQYF	TGTGCCTGGACTAATTTGGCAGATACGCAGTATTTT
TRBJ1-2	TRBV28	once	TRBD1	CASSWDRGQGYTF	TGTGCCAGCAGTTGGGACAGGGGGCAAGGCTACACCTTC
TRBJ2-1	TRBV13	-	TRBD2	CASSFVAGALPYNEQFF	TGTGCCAGCAGCTTTGTAGCGGGAGCCCTTCCCTACAATGAGCAGTTCTTC
TRBJ2-7	TRBV7-9	few	TRBD2	CASSPSAAGASEQYF	TGTGCCAGCAGCCCTTCGGCCGCGGGAGCATCCGAGCAGTACTTC
TRBJ1-1	TRBV19	-	TRBD1	CASIGDRAVTEAFF	TGTGCCAGTATTGGGGACAGGGCGGTCACTGAAGCTTTCTTT
TRBJ1-2	TRBV6-5	-	TRBD1	CASRPPMTGGSGYTF	TGTGCCAGCAGACCGCCCATGACAGGGGGGAGCGGCTACACCTTC
TRBJ2-3	TRBV7-3	once	TRBD2	CASSLGLAGGRGNTQYF	TGTGCCAGCAGCTTAGGACTAGCGGGAGGGCGTGGAAATACGCAGTATTTT
TRBJ2-1	TRBV6-1	-	TRBD1	CASSVHHRDRTFSSYNEQFF	TGTGCCAGCAGTGTACACCACCGGGACAGAACCTTTAGCTCCTACAATGAGCAGTTCTTC
TRBJ1-2	TRBV18	-	TRBD1	CASSPGGQQNYGYTF	TGTGCCAGCTCACCAGGGGGACAGCAGAACTATGGCTACACCTTC
TRBJ2-3	TRBV12-3/TRBV12-4	-	-	CASSFGGPDTQYF	TGTGCCAGCAGTTTCGGGGGGCCAGATACGCAGTATTTT
TRBJ2-1	TRBV6-2/TRBV6-3	few	TRBD2	CASSSSTPTSRFF	TGTGCCAGCAGTTCCTCCACCCCGACTAGCAGGTTCTTC
TRBJ2-3	TRBV27	-	-	CASSFLQGGDTQYF	TGTGCCAGCAGTTTCTTACAGGGAGGGGATACGCAGTATTTT
TRBJ1-4	TRBV27	-	-	CASSYKQGEKLFF	TGTGCCAGCAGTTACAAACAGGGAGAAAAACTGTTTTTT